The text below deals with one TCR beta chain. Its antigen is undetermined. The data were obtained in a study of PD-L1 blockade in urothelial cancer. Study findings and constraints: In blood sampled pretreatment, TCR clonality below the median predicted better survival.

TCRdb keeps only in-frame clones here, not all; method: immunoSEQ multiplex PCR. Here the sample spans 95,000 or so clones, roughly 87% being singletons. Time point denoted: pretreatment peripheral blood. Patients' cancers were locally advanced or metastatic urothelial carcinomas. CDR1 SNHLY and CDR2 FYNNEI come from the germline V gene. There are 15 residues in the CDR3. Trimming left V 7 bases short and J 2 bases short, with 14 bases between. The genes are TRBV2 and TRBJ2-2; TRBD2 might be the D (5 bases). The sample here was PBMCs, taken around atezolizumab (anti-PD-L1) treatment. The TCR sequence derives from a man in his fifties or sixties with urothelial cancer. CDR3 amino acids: CASKESGLNTGELFF. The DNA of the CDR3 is TGTGCCAGCAAAGAAAGCGGCTTAAACACCGGGGAGCTGTTTTTT.